What follows describes a single T cell receptor beta chain. V was cut by 5 bases and J by 7 bases, with 10 bases left in between. Germline V gene data show CDR1 as KGHDR and CDR2 as SFDVKD. CDR3 length: 12 amino acids. The assay was immunoSEQ multiplex PCR, and TCRdb's table has in-frame clones only and misses some. The profile shows 200,000 to 300,000 clones, about 90% of them singletons. The data originate from a study of blood T cell repertoires in COVID-19. Participants' reported clinical history set cohort assignment. Those designated as exposed participants met a COVID-19 case within 2 weeks before study entry.

The chain carries TRBV24-1 and TRBJ1-2; no firm D call. Sequencing was performed on PBMCs or T cells enriched from blood (not recorded which). The TCR originated in a woman aged 40 to 50 who had been exposed to COVID-19. The CDR3 DNA sequence: TGTGCCACCAGTGGGAACGGGGTTGGCTACACCTTC. Translated, it gives CATSGNGVGYTF.